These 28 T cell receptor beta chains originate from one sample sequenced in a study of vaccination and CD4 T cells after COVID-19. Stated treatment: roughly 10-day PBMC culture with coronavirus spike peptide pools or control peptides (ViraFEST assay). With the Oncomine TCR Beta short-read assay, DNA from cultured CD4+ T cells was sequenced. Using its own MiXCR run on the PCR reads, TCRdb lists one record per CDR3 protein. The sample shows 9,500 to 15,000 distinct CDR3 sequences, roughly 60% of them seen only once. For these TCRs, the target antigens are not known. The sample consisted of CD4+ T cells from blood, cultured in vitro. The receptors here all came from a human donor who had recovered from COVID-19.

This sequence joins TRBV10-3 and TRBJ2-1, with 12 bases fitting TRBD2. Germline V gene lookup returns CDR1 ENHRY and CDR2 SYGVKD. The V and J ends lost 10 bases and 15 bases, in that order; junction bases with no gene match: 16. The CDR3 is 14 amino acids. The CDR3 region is CATRTSGESSYWFF. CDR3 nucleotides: TGTGCCACTAGGACTAGCGGGGAGTCAAGTTATTGGTTCTTC.

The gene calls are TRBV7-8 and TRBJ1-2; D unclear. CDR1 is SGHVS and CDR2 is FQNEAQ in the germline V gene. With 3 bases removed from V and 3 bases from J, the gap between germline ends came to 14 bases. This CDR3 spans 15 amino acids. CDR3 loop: CASSFARSRDYGYTF. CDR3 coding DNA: TGTGCCAGCAGCTTTGCTAGAAGTAGAGACTATGGCTACACCTTC.

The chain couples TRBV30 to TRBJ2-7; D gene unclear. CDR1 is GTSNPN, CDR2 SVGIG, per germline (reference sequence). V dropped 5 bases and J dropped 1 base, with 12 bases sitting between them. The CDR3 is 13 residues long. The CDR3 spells CAWARTMSYEQYF. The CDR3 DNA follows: TGTGCCTGGGCGAGGACGATGTCCTACGAGCAGTACTTC. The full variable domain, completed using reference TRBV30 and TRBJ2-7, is SQTIHQWPATLVQPVGSPLSLECTVEGTSNPNLYWYRQAAGRGLQLLFYSVGIGQISSEVPQNLSASRPQDRQFILSSKKLLLSDSGFYLCAWARTMSYEQYFGPGTRLTVT.

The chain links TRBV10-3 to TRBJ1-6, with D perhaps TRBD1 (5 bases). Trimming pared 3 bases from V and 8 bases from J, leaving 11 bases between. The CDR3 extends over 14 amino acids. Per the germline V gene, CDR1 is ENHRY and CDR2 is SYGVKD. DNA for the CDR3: TGTGCCATCAGTGACGGACAATTCGATTCACCCCTCCACTTT. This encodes CAISDGQFDSPLHF.

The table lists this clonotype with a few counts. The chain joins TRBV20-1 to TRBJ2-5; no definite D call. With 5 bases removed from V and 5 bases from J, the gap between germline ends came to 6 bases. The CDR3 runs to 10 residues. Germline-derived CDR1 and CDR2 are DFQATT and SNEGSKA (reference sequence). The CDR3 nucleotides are TGCAGTGCTTCGTACGAGACCCAGTACTTC. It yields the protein CSASYETQYF.

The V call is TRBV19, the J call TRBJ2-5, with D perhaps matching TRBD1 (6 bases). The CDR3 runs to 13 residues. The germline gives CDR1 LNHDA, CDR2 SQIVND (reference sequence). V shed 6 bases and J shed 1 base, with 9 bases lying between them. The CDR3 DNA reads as TGTGCCAGTAGCCCGGACAGCCAAGAGACCCAGTACTTC. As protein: CASSPDSQETQYF.

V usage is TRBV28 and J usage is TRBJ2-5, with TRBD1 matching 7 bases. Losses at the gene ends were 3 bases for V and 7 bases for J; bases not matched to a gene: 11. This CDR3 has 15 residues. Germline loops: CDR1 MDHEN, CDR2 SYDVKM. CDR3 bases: TGTGCCAGCAGTTTTGATGACAGGGCAAGGGTGACCCAGTACTTC. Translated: CASSFDDRARVTQYF.

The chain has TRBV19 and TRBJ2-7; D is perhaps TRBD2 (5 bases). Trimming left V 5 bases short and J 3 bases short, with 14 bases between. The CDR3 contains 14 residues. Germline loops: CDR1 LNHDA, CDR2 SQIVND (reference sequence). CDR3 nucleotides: TGTGCCAGTAGTCACCGGGAAGGAGGCTACGAGCAGTACTTC. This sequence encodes CASSHREGGYEQYF.

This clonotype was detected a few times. CDR3 sequence: CASHRGNREAFF. The CDR3 DNA follows: TGTGCCAGTCATAGGGGGAACCGTGAAGCTTTCTTT. V usage is TRBV19 and J usage is TRBJ1-1; D possibly corresponds to TRBD1 (6 bases). Germline-derived CDR1 and CDR2 are LNHDA and SQIVND (reference sequence). The V gene lost 8 bases and the J gene lost 7 bases, with 14 bases spanning the gap. The CDR3 length is 12 residues.

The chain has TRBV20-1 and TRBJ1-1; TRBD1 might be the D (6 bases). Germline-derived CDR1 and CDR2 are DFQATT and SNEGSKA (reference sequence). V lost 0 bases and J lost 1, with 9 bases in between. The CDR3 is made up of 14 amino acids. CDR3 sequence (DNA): TGCAGTGCTAGAGAGGGCAGGGGGAACACTGAAGCTTTCTTT. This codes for CSAREGRGNTEAFF.

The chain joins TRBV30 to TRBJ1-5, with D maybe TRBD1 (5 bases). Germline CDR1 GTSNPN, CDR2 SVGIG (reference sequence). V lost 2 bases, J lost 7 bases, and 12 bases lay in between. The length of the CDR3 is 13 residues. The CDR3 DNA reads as TGTGCCTGGAGTTCTTTAGGGGACCAGCCCCAGCATTTT. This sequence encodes CAWSSLGDQPQHF.

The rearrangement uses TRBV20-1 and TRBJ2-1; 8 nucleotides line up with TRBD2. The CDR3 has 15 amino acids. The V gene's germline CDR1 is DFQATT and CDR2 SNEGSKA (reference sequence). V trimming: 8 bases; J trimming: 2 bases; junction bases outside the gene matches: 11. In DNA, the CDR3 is TGCAGTATTTACGGGGGGGAGTCTGCCTACAATGAGCAGTTCTTC. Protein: CSIYGGESAYNEQFF.

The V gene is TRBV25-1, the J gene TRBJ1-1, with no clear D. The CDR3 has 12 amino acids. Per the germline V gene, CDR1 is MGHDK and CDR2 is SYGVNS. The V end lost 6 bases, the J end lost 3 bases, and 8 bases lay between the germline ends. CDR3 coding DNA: TGTGCCAGCAGGGAGGAGGACACTGAAGCTTTCTTT. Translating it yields CASREEDTEAFF.

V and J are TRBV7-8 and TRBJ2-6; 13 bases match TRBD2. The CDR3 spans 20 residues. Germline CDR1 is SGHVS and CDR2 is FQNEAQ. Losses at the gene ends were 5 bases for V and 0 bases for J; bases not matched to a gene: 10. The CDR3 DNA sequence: TGTGCCAGCAGCGCACGACTAGCGGGAGGATTACTCTCTGGGGCCAACGTCCTGACTTTC. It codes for CASSARLAGGLLSGANVLTF.

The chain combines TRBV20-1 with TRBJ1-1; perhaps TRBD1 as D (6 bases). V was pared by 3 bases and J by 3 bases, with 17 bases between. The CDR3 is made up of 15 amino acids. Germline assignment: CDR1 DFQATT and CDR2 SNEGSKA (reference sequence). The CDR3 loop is CSARGPGTPDTEAFF. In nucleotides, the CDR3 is TGCAGTGCTAGGGGCCCCGGGACACCGGACACTGAAGCTTTCTTT.

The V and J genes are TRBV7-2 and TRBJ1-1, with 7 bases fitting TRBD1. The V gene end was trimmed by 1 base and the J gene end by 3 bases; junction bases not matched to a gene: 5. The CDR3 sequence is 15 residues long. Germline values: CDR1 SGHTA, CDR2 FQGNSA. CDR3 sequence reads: CASSLVKGAHTEAFF. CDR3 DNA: TGTGCCAGCAGCTTAGTGAAGGGGGCGCACACTGAAGCTTTCTTT. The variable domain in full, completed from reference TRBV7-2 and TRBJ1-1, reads GAGVSQSPSNKVTEKGKDVELRCDPISGHTALYWYRQSLGQGLEFLIYFQGNSAPDKSGLPSDRFSAERTGGSVSTLTIQRTQQEDSAVYLCASSLVKGAHTEAFFGQGTRLTVV.

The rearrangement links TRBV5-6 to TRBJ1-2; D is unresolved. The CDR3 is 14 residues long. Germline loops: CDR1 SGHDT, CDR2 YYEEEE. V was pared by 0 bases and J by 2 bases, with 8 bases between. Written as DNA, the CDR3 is TGTGCCAGCAGCTTGGAAGTCGGGAACTATGGCTACACCTTC. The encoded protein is CASSLEVGNYGYTF. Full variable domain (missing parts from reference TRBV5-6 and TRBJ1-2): DAGVTQSPTHLIKTRGQQVTLRCSPKSGHDTVSWYQQALGQGPQFIFQYYEEEERQRGNFPDRFSGHQFPNYSSELNVNALLLGDSALYLCASSLEVGNYGYTFGSGTRLTVV.

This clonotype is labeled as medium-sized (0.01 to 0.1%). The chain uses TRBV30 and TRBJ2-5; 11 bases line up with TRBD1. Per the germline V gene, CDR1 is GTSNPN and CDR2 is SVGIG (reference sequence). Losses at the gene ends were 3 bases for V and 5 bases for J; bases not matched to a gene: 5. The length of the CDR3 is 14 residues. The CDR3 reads CAWRDRGRGETQYF. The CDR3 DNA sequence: TGTGCCTGGAGGGACAGGGGGCGAGGGGAGACCCAGTACTTC. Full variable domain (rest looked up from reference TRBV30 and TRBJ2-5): SQTIHQWPATLVQPVGSPLSLECTVEGTSNPNLYWYRQAAGRGLQLLFYSVGIGQISSEVPQNLSASRPQDRQFILSSKKLLLSDSGFYLCAWRDRGRGETQYFGPGTRLLVL.

CDR3 region: CASSRGHEQYF. The CDR3 bases are TGTGCCAGCAGCAGGGGCCACGAGCAGTACTTC. This chain links TRBV6-1 with TRBJ2-7, with a possible D match to TRBD1 (6 bases). CDR3 length equals 11 residues. Germline V lookup: CDR1 MNHNS, CDR2 SASEGT. The V end lost 6 bases, the J end lost 5 bases, and 8 bases lay between the germline ends.

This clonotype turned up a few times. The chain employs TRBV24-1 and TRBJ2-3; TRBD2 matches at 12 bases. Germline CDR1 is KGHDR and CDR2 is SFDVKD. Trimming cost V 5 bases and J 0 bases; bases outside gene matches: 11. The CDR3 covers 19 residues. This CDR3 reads CATSGSSGRDHLSTDTQYF. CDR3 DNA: TGTGCCACCAGTGGTTCTAGCGGGAGGGACCACCTTAGCACAGATACGCAGTATTTT.

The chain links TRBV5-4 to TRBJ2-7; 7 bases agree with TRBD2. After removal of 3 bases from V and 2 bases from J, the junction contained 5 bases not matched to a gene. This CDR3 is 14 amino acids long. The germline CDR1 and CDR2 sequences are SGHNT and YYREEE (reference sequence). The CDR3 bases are TGTGCCAGCAGCTCTGGGGGGGGGACCTACGAGCAGTACTTC. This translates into CASSSGGGTYEQYF.

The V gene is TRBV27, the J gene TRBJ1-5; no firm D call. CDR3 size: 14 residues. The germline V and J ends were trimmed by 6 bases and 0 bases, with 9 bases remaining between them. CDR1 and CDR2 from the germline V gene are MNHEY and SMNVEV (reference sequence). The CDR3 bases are TGTGCCAGCAGGCAATGGGATAGCAATCAGCCCCAGCATTTT. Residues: CASRQWDSNQPQHF.

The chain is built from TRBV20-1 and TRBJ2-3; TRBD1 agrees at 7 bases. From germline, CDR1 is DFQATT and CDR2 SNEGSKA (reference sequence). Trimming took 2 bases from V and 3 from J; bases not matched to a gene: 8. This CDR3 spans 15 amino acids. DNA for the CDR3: TGCAGTGCTAGAAAGGGGGCACTTCTAACAGATACGCAGTATTTT. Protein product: CSARKGALLTDTQYF.

The CDR3 DNA reads TGTGCCAGCAGCTTAATCCGGGGTAGAGACACTGAAGCTTTCTTT. This encodes CASSLIRGRDTEAFF. V gene TRBV7-2 combines with J gene TRBJ1-1; no firm D call. Trimming removed 2 bases from V and 3 bases from J, with 13 bases in between. The germline V gene has CDR1 SGHTA and CDR2 FQGNSA. CDR3 length: 15 residues.

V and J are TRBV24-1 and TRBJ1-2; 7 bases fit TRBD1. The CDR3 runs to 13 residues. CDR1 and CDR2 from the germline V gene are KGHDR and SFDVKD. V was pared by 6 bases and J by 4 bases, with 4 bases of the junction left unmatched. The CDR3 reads CATSKGASYGYTF. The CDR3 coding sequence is TGTGCCACCAGTAAGGGGGCGAGCTATGGCTACACCTTC.

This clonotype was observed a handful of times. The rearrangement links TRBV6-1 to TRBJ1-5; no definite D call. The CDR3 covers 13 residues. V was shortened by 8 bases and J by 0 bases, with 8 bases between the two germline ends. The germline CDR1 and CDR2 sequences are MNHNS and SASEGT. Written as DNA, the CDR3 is TGTGCCAGCCTGGGCCATAGCAATCAGCCCCAGCATTTT. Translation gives CASLGHSNQPQHF.

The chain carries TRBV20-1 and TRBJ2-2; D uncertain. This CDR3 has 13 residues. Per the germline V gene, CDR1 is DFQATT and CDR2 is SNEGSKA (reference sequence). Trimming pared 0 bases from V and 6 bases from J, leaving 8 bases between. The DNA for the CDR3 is TGCAGTGCTAGAGACGTTTCGGCCGGGGAGCTGTTTTTT. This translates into CSARDVSAGELFF.

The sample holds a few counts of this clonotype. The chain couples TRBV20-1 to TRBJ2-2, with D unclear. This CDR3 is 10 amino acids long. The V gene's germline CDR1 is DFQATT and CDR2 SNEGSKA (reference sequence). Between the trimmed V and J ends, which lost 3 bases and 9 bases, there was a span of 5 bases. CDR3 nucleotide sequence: TGCAGTGCTAGGGGCAGGGAGCTGTTTTTT. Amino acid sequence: CSARGRELFF.